The 23 T cell receptor beta chains in this list originate from one sample, sequenced in a study of a mutant IDH1 vaccine in newly diagnosed glioma. Their antigens are not known. Assay: immunoSEQ multiplex PCR; the TCRdb copy retains only in-frame clones and omits some. The sample comprises roughly 62,000 clones, about 86% of which are singletons, and 6.5% to 9% rests with the top ten. As for time point: week 5, during vaccination. Doses comprised 300 ug of mutant IDH1 20-mer peptide each, plus topical imiquimod. Sequencing was performed on PBMCs, taken from a glioma patient whose treatment included an IDH1 peptide vaccine. These receptors were taken from a woman between 45 and 60 years old with glioma.

CDR3 protein: CSVHLGAGGGTEAFF. The CDR3 DNA reads TGCAGCGTTCATTTGGGGGCAGGGGGAGGCACTGAAGCTTTCTTT. This sequence joins TRBV29-1 and TRBJ1-1, with 7 positions matching TRBD1. V lost 5 bases to trimming and J lost 4 bases; unmatched junction nucleotides: 13. There are 15 residues in the CDR3. Germline lookup yields CDR1 SQVTM and CDR2 ANQGSEA.

V gene TRBV6-1 combines with J gene TRBJ1-1; TRBD1 matches at 7 bases. J lost 5 bases, V lost 5 bases, and 11 bases had no gene match. There are 15 residues in the CDR3. CDR1 is MNHNS, CDR2 SASEGT, per germline. In DNA, the CDR3 is TGTGCCAGCAGTCCTAATACAGGGGCTCGGACTGAAGCTTTCTTT. Translating gives CASSPNTGARTEAFF.

The V and J genes are TRBV5-4 and TRBJ2-3; D gene uncertain. V lost 4 bases to trimming and J lost 0 bases, with 3 bases between them. Per the germline V gene, CDR1 is SGHNT and CDR2 is YYREEE (reference sequence). This CDR3 is 12 amino acids long. CDR3 DNA sequence: TGTGCCAGCAGCCTCAGCACAGATACGCAGTATTTT. Translated, it gives CASSLSTDTQYF. Combining the CDR3 with reference TRBV5-4 and TRBJ2-3 gives the whole variable domain ETGVTQSPTHLIKTRGQQVTLRCSSQSGHNTVSWYQQALGQGPQFIFQYYREEENGRGNFPPRFSGLQFPNYSSELNVNALELDDSALYLCASSLSTDTQYFGPGTRLTVL.

The chain recombines TRBV5-1 with TRBJ1-6, with a possible D match to TRBD1 (6 bases). The CDR3 is made up of 18 amino acids. The V end was cut by 4 bases, the J end by 7 bases, with 24 bases between. Germline CDR1 is SGHRS and CDR2 is YFSETQ. In DNA, the CDR3 is TGCGCCAGCAGCCGGGGGTTGAAGGGGGGAACGGACAATTCACCCCTCCACTTT. Translating gives CASSRGLKGGTDNSPLHF.

The chain couples TRBV5-1 to TRBJ2-1; weak D call: TRBD1 (5 bases). V was pared by 4 bases and J by 0 bases, with 11 bases between. The CDR3 extends over 15 amino acids. Germline CDR1 reads SGHRS; CDR2 reads YFSETQ. CDR3 amino acids: CASSGAASSYNEQFF. As DNA, the CDR3 is TGCGCCAGCAGCGGGGCCGCGAGCTCCTACAATGAGCAGTTCTTC.

The rearrangement links TRBV2 to TRBJ1-4, with 9 bases that match TRBD1. This CDR3 is built from 14 residues. Germline assignment: CDR1 SNHLY and CDR2 FYNNEI. With V trimmed by 8 bases and J by 6 bases, 7 bases remained unmatched. This CDR3 reads CASRDRVGDEKLFF. CDR3 in DNA: TGTGCCAGCCGGGACAGGGTTGGGGATGAAAAACTGTTTTTT.

This clone was seen a single time. The chain couples TRBV7-8 to TRBJ2-3; D remains unclear. The ends were cut back, 0 bases at V and 6 bases at J, with 7 bases in the middle. This CDR3 spans 13 amino acids. The germline CDR1 and CDR2 sequences are SGHVS and FQNEAQ. CDR3 amino acids: CASSLAGGDTQYF. CDR3 bases: TGTGCCAGCAGCTTAGCGGGTGGTGATACGCAGTATTTT.

This chain connects TRBV2 to TRBJ2-2, with D perhaps matching TRBD2 (6 bases). The germline V gene encodes CDR1 SNHLY and CDR2 FYNNEI. The ends were cut back, 8 bases at V and 1 base at J, with 11 bases in the middle. CDR3 length: 14 residues. The DNA for the CDR3 is TGTGCCAGCCGCCGGCGGGGGAACACCGGGGAGCTGTTTTTT. Its translation is CASRRRGNTGELFF.

This chain links TRBV5-6 with TRBJ1-5, with TRBD1 matching 7 bases. The CDR3 runs to 15 residues. The V gene's germline CDR1 is SGHDT and CDR2 YYEEEE. V lost 4 bases, J lost 3 bases, and 7 bases stayed unmatched. The CDR3 sequence is CASSRGGQINQPQHF. DNA of the CDR3: TGTGCCAGCAGCAGAGGGGGACAGATCAATCAGCCCCAGCATTTT.

This chain joins TRBV11-3 and TRBJ1-1; D not certain. V lost 5 bases to trimming and J lost 0 bases, with 13 bases between them. The germline gives CDR1 SGHNT, CDR2 YENEEA. CDR3 length: 15 residues. The CDR3 DNA sequence: TGTGCCAGCAGCCCAAGCTCGAAGGTGAACACTGAAGCTTTCTTT. The encoded protein is CASSPSSKVNTEAFF. Complete variable domain (other parts from reference TRBV11-3 and TRBJ1-1): EAGVVQSPRYKIIEKKQPVAFWCNPISGHNTLYWYLQNLGQGPELLIRYENEEAVDDSQLPKDRFSAERLKGVDSTLKIQPAELGDSAVYLCASSPSSKVNTEAFFGQGTRLTVV.

The J gene is TRBJ2-7, the V gene TRBV2, with D hard to call. The germline CDR1 and CDR2 sequences are SNHLY and FYNNEI. The CDR3 runs 12 residues. Between the trimmed V and J ends, which lost 3 bases and 6 bases, there was a span of 9 bases. The CDR3 reads CASSEGGSEQYF. In DNA, the CDR3 is TGTGCCAGCAGTGAGGGTGGGTCCGAGCAGTACTTC.

The CDR3 spells CASRLMGGDSNQPQHF. The CDR3 DNA sequence: TGTGCCAGTAGACTAATGGGAGGGGACAGCAATCAGCCCCAGCATTTT. The chain employs TRBV19 and TRBJ1-5; D may be TRBD1 (5 bases). Trimming cost V 6 bases and J 1 base, with 16 bases left between them. This CDR3 region has 16 residues. The germline V gene has CDR1 LNHDA and CDR2 SQIVND (reference sequence). The full variable domain, with the rest looked up from reference TRBV19 and TRBJ1-5, is DGGITQSPKYLFRKEGQNVTLSCEQNLNHDAMYWYRQDPGQGLRLIYYSQIVNDFQKGDIAEGYSVSREKKESFPLTVTSAQKNPTAFYLCASRLMGGDSNQPQHFGDGTRLSIL.

The gene calls are TRBV6-5 and TRBJ1-2, with D possibly TRBD1 on 6 matching bases. V lost 2 bases and J 2 bases, leaving 6 bases between the germline ends. The CDR3 is 13 residues long. Germline CDR1 is MNHEY and CDR2 is SVGAGI. CDR3 region: CASSYTGNYGYTF. The CDR3 DNA reads as TGTGCCAGCAGTTACACAGGGAACTATGGCTACACCTTC.

This sequence joins TRBV5-6 and TRBJ2-7, with no clear D. This CDR3 comprises 13 residues. Germline V CDR1 and CDR2: SGHDT, YYEEEE. V was pared by 3 bases and J by 1 base, with 8 bases between. CDR3: CASSSQTSYEQYF. The CDR3 DNA sequence: TGTGCCAGCAGCTCGCAGACGTCCTACGAGCAGTACTTC.

Here the CDR3 reads CASRGFSGNTIYF. The CDR3 DNA is TGTGCCAGCAGGGGGTTCTCTGGAAACACCATATATTTT. The rearrangement joins TRBV27 to TRBJ1-3; D is unresolved. V was clipped by 6 bases and J by 0 bases, with 6 bases between them. Germline V gene data show CDR1 as MNHEY and CDR2 as SMNVEV (reference sequence). This CDR3 has 13 amino acids.

The chain carries TRBV19 and TRBJ2-7; D gene unclear. The germline V gene has CDR1 LNHDA and CDR2 SQIVND (reference sequence). V was cut by 4 bases and J by 7 bases, with 8 bases left in between. The CDR3 spans 11 residues. CDR3 loop: CASSSPGEQYF. CDR3 coding DNA: TGTGCCAGTAGTAGCCCCGGGGAGCAGTACTTC.

The table lists this clone with a few counts. V gene TRBV4-2 combines with J gene TRBJ1-1; no clear D gene. Trimming removed 0 bases from V and 4 bases from J, with 6 bases in between. From germline, CDR1 is LGHNA and CDR2 YNFKEQ. CDR3 length: 13 amino acids. The CDR3 DNA is TGTGCCAGCAGCCAAGAGTGGGGCACTGAAGCTTTCTTT. Protein: CASSQEWGTEAFF.

The V gene is TRBV9, the J gene TRBJ1-1, with unresolved D. Germline loops: CDR1 SGDLS, CDR2 YYNGEE. Trimming left V 6 bases short and J 5 bases short, with 17 bases between. CDR3 length equals 14 residues. The CDR3 bases are TGTGCCAGCACCGCCTTTTCTGGGTCGACTGAAGCTTTCTTT. It codes for CASTAFSGSTEAFF.

J is TRBJ2-1 and V is TRBV7-7; D may be TRBD1 (6 bases). Trimming removed 5 bases at V and 8 bases at J, with 16 bases between. The germline CDR1 and CDR2 sequences are SSHAT and FNYEAQ (reference sequence). The CDR3 loop spans 14 amino acids. DNA of the CDR3: TGTGCCAGCAGCCGCGGCACAGGGTTGGATGAGCAGTTCTTC. It is translated as CASSRGTGLDEQFF.

This clone was found a few times. The chain has TRBV19 and TRBJ1-2, with 8 bases matching TRBD1. V lost 5 bases and J lost 3; bases outside the gene matches: 2. The CDR3 consists of 13 residues. CDR1 is LNHDA, CDR2 SQIVND, per germline (reference sequence). Here the CDR3 DNA reads TGTGCCAGTAGTCCGACAGGGGACTATGGCTACACCTTC. This encodes CASSPTGDYGYTF. The entire variable domain, with the rest obtained from reference TRBV19 and TRBJ1-2, is as follows: DGGITQSPKYLFRKEGQNVTLSCEQNLNHDAMYWYRQDPGQGLRLIYYSQIVNDFQKGDIAEGYSVSREKKESFPLTVTSAQKNPTAFYLCASSPTGDYGYTFGSGTRLTVV.

This rearrangement joins TRBV4-2 to TRBJ2-1; possible D gene TRBD2, 6 bases. Trimming left V 1 base short and J 1 base short, with 8 bases between. The CDR3 runs to 15 residues. CDR1 is LGHNA, CDR2 YNFKEQ, per germline. CDR3 coding DNA: TGTGCCAGCAGCCAAGGGGCGGGATCCTACAATGAGCAGTTCTTC. It translates to CASSQGAGSYNEQFF.

The gene calls are TRBV10-3 and TRBJ1-1; 9 nucleotides agree with TRBD1. The CDR3 contains 13 residues. Unmatched junction bases numbered 11, after V lost 7 bases and J lost 11 bases. Germline CDR1 and CDR2: ENHRY and SYGVKD. As DNA, the CDR3 is TGTGCCATCATAGGGACAGGGTTGAAGGAGGCTTTCTTT. Its protein product is CAIIGTGLKEAFF.

The chain uses TRBV30 and TRBJ1-6, with TRBD1 matching 9 bases. This CDR3 spans 14 amino acids. V shed 3 bases, J shed 8 bases, and the junction held 5 bases outside the gene matches. Germline V gives CDR1 GTSNPN, CDR2 SVGIG (reference sequence). CDR3 region: CAWSIRTGDSPLHF. The CDR3 bases are TGTGCCTGGAGCATCAGGACAGGGGATTCACCCCTCCACTTT.